The clone carrying this TCR beta chain appeared once. Its target is unknown. V was pared by 0 bases and J by 1 base, with 15 bases between. Germline CDR1 and CDR2: LGHDT and YNNKEL (reference sequence). This CDR3 has 17 amino acids. The sample belongs to a study of T cell responses to AZD1222 COVID-19 vaccine. General study results and limits: An increase in Spike-specific TCR breadth and depth was observed after two AZD1222 doses. Clonal diversity may have been underestimated in mostly white British donors.

The method was immunoSEQ multiplex PCR; TCRdb's version includes in-frame clones alone and lacks a portion of them. The table has some 110,000 clones, approximately 83% seen once. Sequencing used peripheral blood, obtained on day 0 of AZD1222 vaccination. The TCR comes from an adult in good health. J is TRBJ1-2 and V is TRBV3-1 (or the pseudogene TRBV3-2), with D maybe TRBD1 (6 bases). CDR3 protein: CASSQDSGTKNNYGYTF. The CDR3, as DNA: TGTGCCAGCAGCCAAGACTCCGGGACAAAGAATAACTATGGCTACACCTTC.